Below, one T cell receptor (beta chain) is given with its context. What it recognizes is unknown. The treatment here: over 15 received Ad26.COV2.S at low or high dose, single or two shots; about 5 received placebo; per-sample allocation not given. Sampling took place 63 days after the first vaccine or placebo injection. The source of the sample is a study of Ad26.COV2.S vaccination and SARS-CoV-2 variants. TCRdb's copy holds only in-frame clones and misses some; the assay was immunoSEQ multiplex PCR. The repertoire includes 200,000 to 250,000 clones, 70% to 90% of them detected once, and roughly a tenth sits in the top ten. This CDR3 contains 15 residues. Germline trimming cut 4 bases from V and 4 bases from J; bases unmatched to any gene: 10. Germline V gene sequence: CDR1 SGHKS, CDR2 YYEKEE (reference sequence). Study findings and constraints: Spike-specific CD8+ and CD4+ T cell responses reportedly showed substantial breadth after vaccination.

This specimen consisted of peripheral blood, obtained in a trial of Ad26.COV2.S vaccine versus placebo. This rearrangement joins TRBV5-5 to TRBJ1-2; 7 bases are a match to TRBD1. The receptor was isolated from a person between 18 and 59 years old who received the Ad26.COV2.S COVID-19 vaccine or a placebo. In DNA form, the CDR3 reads TGTGCCAGCAGCAATCTCACAGGGGACGGCTATGGCTACACCTTC. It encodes CASSNLTGDGYGYTF.